This T cell receptor beta chain was profiled in a study of T-cell reconstitution after alpha-beta-depleted transplantation in children. Germline CDR1 and CDR2: SQVTM and ANQGSEA. The CDR3 consists of 12 residues. The ends were cut back, 6 bases at V and 2 bases at J, with 11 bases in the middle. A word on this clonotype: What it binds is unknown.

Study-wide results and limits: T-cell counts and diversity were attributed mostly to newly produced T cells one year after transplant.

Unique molecular identifiers were used in preparing the TCRbeta library. TCRdb analysed the PCR reads with MiXCR anew, one entry per CDR3 protein. Of about 580,000 distinct CDR3 sequences listed, about 21% are singletons. Here the sequenced sample was PBMCs, mostly from graft donor cells, taken 360 days after TCRalphabeta/CD19-depleted stem cell transplant. The source is a boy in the first two years of life who had a stem cell transplant for acute myeloid leukemia, so the T cells may come from the graft donor. The chain has TRBV29-1 and TRBJ2-7, with a weak D call TRBD1 (5 bases). CDR3 nucleotide sequence: TGCAGCGTCGTAGACAGCGCCTACGAGCAGTACTTC. Its translation: CSVVDSAYEQYF.